The 8 T cell receptor beta chains below were found in one sample sequenced in a study of cytomegalovirus exposure and HLA in healthy donors. The assay was immunoSEQ multiplex PCR, and TCRdb's table has in-frame clones only and misses some. The table has fewer than 250,000 clones, around 78% seen once. Material for sequencing was PBMCs. These receptors came from a woman under 30 in good health and CMV-seronegative.

The V and J genes are TRBV13 and TRBJ1-4, with 7 nucleotides matching TRBD1. V lost 2 bases and J lost 4; bases outside the gene matches: 4. Germline CDR1 and CDR2: PRHDT and FYEKMQ (reference sequence). This CDR3 is built from 15 residues. Here the CDR3 DNA reads TGTGCCAGCAGCTTACAGACAGGGATTAATGAAAAACTGTTTTTT. Protein product: CASSLQTGINEKLFF.

V is TRBV7-9 and J is TRBJ1-6; D perhaps matches TRBD1 (5 bases). The germline CDR1 and CDR2 sequences are SEHNR and FQNEAQ (reference sequence). V was shortened by 10 bases and J by 9 bases, with 16 bases between the two germline ends. CDR3 length equals 13 residues. The CDR3 sequence is CATQGEGRSPLHF. The CDR3 DNA follows: TGTGCCACCCAAGGAGAGGGACGTTCACCCCTCCACTTT.

This clone was observed a handful of times. The rearrangement uses TRBV5-1 and TRBJ1-2; D call uncertain. V was clipped by 4 bases and J by 4 bases, with 17 bases between them. This CDR3 contains 15 residues. Germline CDR1 reads SGHRS; CDR2 reads YFSETQ. CDR3 DNA sequence: TGCGCCAGCAGCAGAGAACCCGGACTGATCTATGGCTACACCTTC. Translated, it gives CASSREPGLIYGYTF.

Only a few counts were recorded for this clone. The chain has TRBV9 and TRBJ1-3, with D unclear. Germline lookup yields CDR1 SGDLS and CDR2 YYNGEE. The CDR3 totals 12 residues. Trimming stripped 1 base from V and 2 bases from J, with 1 base between. The CDR3 sequence: CASSVTGNTIYF. The CDR3 nucleotides are TGTGCCAGCAGCGTAACTGGAAACACCATATATTTT.

In its sample, this clone was seen a few times. J is TRBJ1-3 and V is TRBV2; D remains unclear. Germline CDR1 and CDR2: SNHLY and FYNNEI. CDR3 length: 16 residues. V was shortened by 5 bases and J by 0 bases, with 14 bases between the two germline ends. Here the CDR3 DNA reads TGTGCCAGCAGTTTAGGCAGCACTTACTCTGGAAACACCATATATTTT. It specifies CASSLGSTYSGNTIYF.

The rearrangement links TRBV12-1 to TRBJ2-5; the table's D gene call, TRBD2, was not cross checked with the DNA. TRBV12-1 is a pseudogene segment. The CDR3 loop spans 16 amino acids. The CDR3 DNA reads TGTGCCAGCAGCATACCTAGCGGGAGGATCCAAGAGACCCAGTACTTC. Translation gives CASSIPSGRIQETQYF.

V is TRBV25-1 and J is TRBJ2-1, with D unclear. Trimming took off 2 bases at V and 7 bases at J, with 6 bases between the two ends. The CDR3 has 12 residues. Looked up from germline, CDR1 is MGHDK and CDR2 is SYGVNS. The CDR3 here is CASSEEVNEQFF. The CDR3, as DNA: TGTGCCAGCAGTGAAGAGGTAAATGAGCAGTTCTTC.

This clone was counted once. The chain joins TRBV7-3 to TRBJ2-5, with D possibly TRBD1 on 6 matching bases. CDR1 and CDR2 (germline): SGHTA, FQGTGA. V lost 5 bases to trimming and J lost 2 bases, with 12 bases between them. The CDR3 runs 14 residues. The CDR3 DNA reads TGTGCCAGCAGCCCCGGGGACATTCAAGAGACCCAGTACTTC. This codes for CASSPGDIQETQYF.